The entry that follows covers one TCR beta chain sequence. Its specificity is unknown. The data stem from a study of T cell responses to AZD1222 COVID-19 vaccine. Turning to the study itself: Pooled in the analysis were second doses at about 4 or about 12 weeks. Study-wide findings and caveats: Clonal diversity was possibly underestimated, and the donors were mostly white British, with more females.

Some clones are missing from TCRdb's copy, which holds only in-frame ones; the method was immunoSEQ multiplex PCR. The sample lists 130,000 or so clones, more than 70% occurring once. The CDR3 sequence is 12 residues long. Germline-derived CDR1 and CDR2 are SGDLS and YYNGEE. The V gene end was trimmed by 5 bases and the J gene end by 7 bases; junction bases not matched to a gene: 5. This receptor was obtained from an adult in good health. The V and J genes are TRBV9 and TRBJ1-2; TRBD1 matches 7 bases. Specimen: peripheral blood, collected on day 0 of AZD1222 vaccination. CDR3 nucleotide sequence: TGTGCCAGCAGGGACAGGAGGCGTGGCTACACCTTC. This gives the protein CASRDRRRGYTF.